These 28 T cell receptor beta chains were sequenced from one sample in a study of PD-L1 blockade in urothelial cancer. Time point defined: pretreatment peripheral blood. The assay was immunoSEQ multiplex PCR, and TCRdb's table has in-frame clones only and misses some. This sample has roughly 63,000 clones, with about four fifths found just once. The sample here was PBMCs, taken around atezolizumab (anti-PD-L1) treatment. These receptor sequences come from a man aged 70-80 years with urothelial cancer.

The chain uses TRBV11-2 and TRBJ2-2; tentatively, D is TRBD1 (6 bases). The CDR3 has 13 residues. V dropped 3 bases and J dropped 8 bases, with 10 bases sitting between them. Germline V gene lookup returns CDR1 SGHAT and CDR2 FQNNGV. CDR3 coding DNA: TGTGCCAGCAGCTTTTCTAGGGGGGGGGAGCTGTTTTTT. This gives the protein CASSFSRGGELFF.

This chain connects TRBV7-9 to TRBJ1-1; D may be TRBD1 (5 bases). Germline lookup yields CDR1 SEHNR and CDR2 FQNEAQ (reference sequence). The V end lost 5 bases, the J end lost 4 bases, and 14 bases lay between the germline ends. This CDR3 is built from 14 residues. The CDR3 DNA sequence: TGTGCCAGCAGCCCGATTGGGGGGGTCACTGAAGCTTTCTTT. Amino acid sequence: CASSPIGGVTEAFF.

This clone was detected ten times or more. The CDR3: CASSPTLQGEAFF. The CDR3 coding sequence is TGTGCCAGCAGCCCGACCCTACAGGGTGAAGCTTTCTTT. The chain uses TRBV5-4 and TRBJ1-1; D possibly corresponds to TRBD1 (6 bases). Germline CDR1 and CDR2: SGHNT and YYREEE (reference sequence). The length of the CDR3 is 13 residues. Trimming took 4 bases from V and 7 from J, leaving 14 bases between them.

The rearrangement joins TRBV19 to TRBJ2-3; 12 bases map to TRBD2. Unmatched junction bases numbered 10, after V lost 6 bases and J lost 6 bases. The CDR3 consists of 16 residues. Germline V gene data show CDR1 as LNHDA and CDR2 as SQIVND (reference sequence). Written as DNA, the CDR3 is TGTGCCAGTAGACCAGGACTAGCGGGGCGAATGGATACGCAGTATTTT. Amino acid sequence: CASRPGLAGRMDTQYF.

The chain recombines TRBV6-1 with TRBJ1-5; weak D call: TRBD1 (5 bases). CDR1 MNHNS and CDR2 SASEGT come from the germline V gene. Trimming cost V 2 bases and J 7 bases, with 9 bases left between them. The CDR3 spans 13 residues. The CDR3 region is CASSERGRQPQHF. CDR3 bases: TGTGCCAGCAGTGAACGGGGGAGGCAGCCCCAGCATTTT.

The V and J genes are TRBV2 and TRBJ2-3; 7 bases match TRBD2. V shed 3 bases, J shed 5 bases, and the junction held 2 bases outside the gene matches. Germline CDR1 SNHLY, CDR2 FYNNEI. There are 13 residues in the CDR3. The chain's CDR3 is CASSDQREDTQYF. The CDR3 bases are TGTGCCAGCAGTGACCAGCGGGAAGATACGCAGTATTTT.

The chain has TRBV2 and TRBJ2-7; possible D gene TRBD2, 6 bases. Germline V gene sequence: CDR1 SNHLY, CDR2 FYNNEI. This CDR3 comprises 15 residues. With 5 bases removed from V and 5 bases from J, the gap between germline ends came to 19 bases. The DNA of the CDR3 is TGTGCCAGCAGTTTGGGAGGACCCCCCGACCACGAGCAGTACTTC. This codes for CASSLGGPPDHEQYF.

This clone was recorded once. The chain links TRBV15 to TRBJ1-2; D is ambiguous. The CDR3 loop spans 15 amino acids. Germline-derived CDR1 and CDR2 are LNHNV and YYDKDF (reference sequence). V was clipped by 0 bases and J by 8 bases, with 16 bases between them. CDR3: CATSREVGPSEGYTF. In nucleotides, the CDR3 is TGTGCCACCAGCAGAGAAGTTGGGCCGTCTGAGGGCTACACCTTC.

J is TRBJ2-1 and V is TRBV5-1, with 7 bases identical to TRBD2. Germline-derived CDR1 and CDR2 are SGHRS and YFSETQ. The CDR3 covers 16 residues. With 0 bases clipped from V and 1 base from J, the junction kept 4 bases outside the gene matches. This chain's CDR3 is CASSLVGRGSYNEQFF. CDR3 nucleotides: TGCGCCAGCAGCTTGGTAGGGCGGGGGTCCTACAATGAGCAGTTCTTC.

A few counts support this clone. The chain employs TRBV4-2 and TRBJ2-2, with D possibly TRBD2 on 6 matching bases. V was trimmed by 1 base and J by 0 bases, leaving 12 bases between them. The germline gives CDR1 LGHNA, CDR2 YNFKEQ. This CDR3 is built from 17 residues. CDR3 DNA sequence: TGTGCCAGCAGCCAAGTCTCGGGAGCCTCGAACACCGGGGAGCTGTTTTTT. Protein: CASSQVSGASNTGELFF.

V usage is TRBV18 and J usage is TRBJ2-3; perhaps TRBD2 as D (6 bases). The CDR3 is made up of 14 amino acids. Trimming removed 3 bases at V and 4 bases at J, with 11 bases between. Germline V gene lookup returns CDR1 KGHSH and CDR2 LQKENI. CDR3 coding DNA: TGTGCCAGCTCACCTCCGGGGGACCCAGATACGCAGTATTTT. As protein: CASSPPGDPDTQYF.

The CDR3 is CASSVGQGHTEAFF. The CDR3 DNA sequence: TGCGCCAGCAGCGTAGGGCAGGGGCACACTGAAGCTTTCTTT. This chain connects TRBV5-1 to TRBJ1-1, with a possible D match to TRBD1 (6 bases). The CDR3 covers 14 residues. Trimming took off 4 bases at V and 3 bases at J, with 13 bases between the two ends. CDR1 SGHRS and CDR2 YFSETQ come from the germline V gene.

The chain uses TRBV2 and TRBJ1-4, with 8 bases matching TRBD1. This CDR3 is built from 15 residues. CDR1 SNHLY and CDR2 FYNNEI come from the germline V gene. J lost 7 bases, V lost 3 bases, and 7 bases had no gene match. The CDR3 coding sequence is TGTGCCAGCAGTGACATGGACAGGGTGGGTGAAAAACTGTTTTTT. Its protein is CASSDMDRVGEKLFF.

This rearrangement joins TRBV19 to TRBJ2-1, with D possibly matching TRBD2 (6 bases). The V gene lost 0 bases and the J gene lost 0 bases, with 9 bases spanning the gap. CDR1 is LNHDA, CDR2 SQIVND, per germline (reference sequence). The CDR3 loop spans 16 amino acids. CDR3 protein: CASSIDDSGSYNEQFF. CDR3 DNA: TGTGCCAGTAGTATAGATGATAGCGGCTCCTACAATGAGCAGTTCTTC. Full variable domain (remainder filled in from reference TRBV19 and TRBJ2-1): DGGITQSPKYLFRKEGQNVTLSCEQNLNHDAMYWYRQDPGQGLRLIYYSQIVNDFQKGDIAEGYSVSREKKESFPLTVTSAQKNPTAFYLCASSIDDSGSYNEQFFGPGTRLTVL.

J is TRBJ2-5 and V is TRBV7-2; D is ambiguous. The CDR3 length is 13 residues. Germline CDR1 SGHTA, CDR2 FQGNSA. V was clipped by 3 bases and J by 4 bases, with 9 bases between them. The CDR3 DNA reads TGTGCCAGCAGCTTCGTAGAGTTAGAGACCCAGTACTTC. It yields the protein CASSFVELETQYF.

The V gene is TRBV5-5, the J gene TRBJ1-1, with no clear D. Trimming pared 6 bases from V and 1 base from J, leaving 13 bases between. Germline V gives CDR1 SGHKS, CDR2 YYEKEE (reference sequence). CDR3 length: 14 amino acids. The chain's CDR3 is CASKQNQENTEAFF. DNA for the CDR3: TGTGCCAGCAAACAAAATCAGGAGAACACTGAAGCTTTCTTT.

The chain employs TRBV5-4 and TRBJ2-1; a possible D gene is TRBD2 (6 bases). Germline V gene lookup returns CDR1 SGHNT and CDR2 YYREEE (reference sequence). This CDR3 has 19 amino acids. V lost 4 bases and J lost 2, with 25 bases in between. In DNA, the CDR3 is TGTGCCAGCAGCCCACGCAGACCTTCGGGGCGGGGAGCCTACAATGAGCAGTTCTTC. It specifies CASSPRRPSGRGAYNEQFF.

This clone was found once. The chain employs TRBV5-6 and TRBJ2-1, with D possibly TRBD1 on 5 matching bases. The ends were cut back, 0 bases at V and 7 bases at J, with 17 bases in the middle. This CDR3 has 16 residues. Germline assignment: CDR1 SGHDT and CDR2 YYEEEE. This CDR3 reads CASSLVYRQGGNEQFF. CDR3 DNA: TGTGCCAGCAGCTTGGTATATCGTCAGGGTGGAAATGAGCAGTTCTTC. Together with reference TRBV5-6 and TRBJ2-1, the CDR3 gives the full variable domain: DAGVTQSPTHLIKTRGQQVTLRCSPKSGHDTVSWYQQALGQGPQFIFQYYEEEERQRGNFPDRFSGHQFPNYSSELNVNALLLGDSALYLCASSLVYRQGGNEQFFGPGTRLTVL.

The V call is TRBV2, the J call TRBJ2-5, with D perhaps matching TRBD2 (6 bases). Trimming removed 3 bases from V and 5 bases from J, with 22 bases in between. There are 17 residues in the CDR3. Germline CDR1 is SNHLY and CDR2 is FYNNEI. The DNA for the CDR3 is TGTGCCAGCAGTGACCCCGGGGAACTCCTTGGGGGGGAGACCCAGTACTTC. Protein product: CASSDPGELLGGETQYF.

This sequence joins TRBV27 and TRBJ2-6; the D gene is possibly TRBD1 (6 bases). Germline values: CDR1 MNHEY, CDR2 SMNVEV (reference sequence). V lost 6 bases, J lost 4 bases, and 16 bases lay in between. This CDR3 has 16 amino acids. The DNA of the CDR3 is TGTGCCAGCAGCCCATCCCCAGGGGCCGGGGCCAACGTCCTGACTTTC. Protein: CASSPSPGAGANVLTF.

The V gene is TRBV9, the J gene TRBJ2-7; 8 bases are shared with TRBD1. The junction had 10 bases not matched to a gene; V was cut back by 2 bases and J by 6 bases. This CDR3 has 15 amino acids. Looked up from germline, CDR1 is SGDLS and CDR2 is YYNGEE. This CDR3 is CASSVSDRALSEQYF. The CDR3 DNA sequence: TGTGCCAGCAGCGTCTCGGACAGGGCCCTGAGCGAGCAGTACTTC.

The V gene is TRBV2, the J gene TRBJ2-7; 7 positions agree with TRBD2. The V gene's germline CDR1 is SNHLY and CDR2 FYNNEI. This CDR3 spans 12 amino acids. Germline trimming cut 8 bases from V and 4 bases from J; bases unmatched to any gene: 5. CDR3 DNA: TGTGCCAGCTTGAGGGAGGGGTACGAGCAGTACTTC. It codes for CASLREGYEQYF.

This clone was seen just once. The CDR3, as DNA: TGTGCCAGCAGCTTTAGCTCGTACAGGCCCGACTATGGCTACACCTTC. This translates into CASSFSSYRPDYGYTF. The chain uses TRBV11-2 and TRBJ1-2; possible D gene TRBD1, 5 bases. This CDR3 has 16 amino acids. Germline V CDR1 and CDR2: SGHAT, FQNNGV. V dropped 3 bases and J dropped 3 bases, with 17 bases sitting between them.

The gene calls are TRBV19 and TRBJ1-1, with D possibly matching TRBD1 (6 bases). Germline loops: CDR1 LNHDA, CDR2 SQIVND (reference sequence). This CDR3 is 14 amino acids long. Deletions cut 5 bases from V and 4 bases from J, with 14 bases between. DNA of the CDR3: TGTGCCAGTAGTGTCACAGGGCTGGGCACTGAAGCTTTCTTT. Encoded protein: CASSVTGLGTEAFF.

The CDR3 here is CARSDRPGLADYNEQFF. The CDR3 DNA reads TGTGCCAGAAGCGATCGGCCGGGACTAGCGGACTACAATGAGCAGTTCTTC. This chain uses TRBV5-3 with TRBJ2-1; 11 positions agree with TRBD2. TRBV5-3 is identified as an open reading frame with a role that is uncertain. This CDR3 region has 17 residues. V was clipped by 4 bases and J by 3 bases; unmatched bases: 9.

Regarding this clone: This specimen includes other DNA sequences encoding the same CDR3. The chain links TRBV5-1 to TRBJ1-2; maybe TRBD1 (6 bases). The germline V and J ends were trimmed by 2 bases and 8 bases, with 13 bases remaining between them. Looked up from germline, CDR1 is SGHRS and CDR2 is YFSETQ. The CDR3 extends over 13 amino acids. The CDR3 nucleotides are TGCGCCAGCAGCTTACAGGGAGTAGACGGCTACACCTTC. Translating it yields CASSLQGVDGYTF. Supplemented by reference TRBV5-1 and TRBJ1-2, the full variable domain reads KAGVTQTPRYLIKTRGQQVTLSCSPISGHRSVSWYQQTPGQGLQFLFEYFSETQRNKGNFPGRFSGRQFSNSRSEMNVSTLELGDSALYLCASSLQGVDGYTFGSGTRLTVV.

CDR3 protein: CASSEADGPYEQYF. CDR3 nucleotide sequence: TGTGCCAGCAGTGAAGCGGATGGGCCCTACGAGCAGTACTTC. The chain has TRBV6-1 and TRBJ2-7; D ambiguous. The V end was cut by 0 bases, the J end by 2 bases, with 8 bases between. Germline loops: CDR1 MNHNS, CDR2 SASEGT. The CDR3 sequence is 14 residues long.

The rearrangement joins TRBV19 to TRBJ2-6; tentatively, D is TRBD1 (6 bases). The CDR3 consists of 15 residues. CDR1 is LNHDA, CDR2 SQIVND, per germline (reference sequence). V shed 5 bases and J shed 2 bases, with 10 bases lying between them. CDR3 sequence (DNA): TGTGCCAGTAGTGCCAGGGGTCCTGGGGCCAACGTCCTGACTTTC. Protein: CASSARGPGANVLTF.